These T cell receptor beta chains were read from a single sample in a study of monozygotic twins with inflammatory bowel disease. Using the 5' RACE reads, TCRdb records one entry per CDR3 protein without DNA. The listing contains 330,000 or so distinct CDR3 sequences. Source material: blood. The receptor source for this set is a human donor with ulcerative colitis or Crohn's disease, or a healthy co-twin of an affected twin (not recorded which). CDR3s include the opening cysteine and the closing phenylalanine or tryptophan. The order of the fields is J gene, V gene, CDR3 protein.

TRBJ2-1	TRBV5-6	CASKLLRSSYNEQFF
TRBJ2-3	TRBV5-1	CASSRILAPTDTQYF
TRBJ2-3	TRBV5-6	CASSLAVSASTDTQYF
TRBJ2-7	TRBV6-1	CASSGDRSYEQYF
TRBJ1-2	TRBV12-3/TRBV12-4	CASSLRGAYGYTF
TRBJ1-5	TRBV28	CASSPDRVRQPQHF
TRBJ1-2	TRBV29-1	CSVGDHNYGYTF
TRBJ2-1	TRBV10-3	CAISESGQGVEQFF
TRBJ2-7	TRBV10-1	CASSNGLAAYEQYF
TRBJ2-7	TRBV5-1	CASSWGLGPYEQYF
TRBJ2-1	TRBV5-1	CANSLAFRDKGSYNEQFF
TRBJ2-7	TRBV5-1	CASSVAGTGNYEQYF
TRBJ2-5	TRBV5-1	CASSNVPGVQETQYF
TRBJ2-7	TRBV6-2/TRBV6-3	CASSFDLAGAYEQYF
TRBJ1-1	TRBV20-1	CSARDRSAGGAKEAFF
TRBJ2-7	TRBV6-1	CASQPDSGRISYEQYF
TRBJ2-3	TRBV5-1	CASSTMGQPTDTQYF
TRBJ2-6	TRBV5-1	CASSQQTGTRSGANVLTF
TRBJ1-5	TRBV20-1	CSARDPLGSPEPQHF
TRBJ2-3	TRBV27	CASSPRGQGVTRSIDTQYF
TRBJ2-1	TRBV5-1	CASSARDRASGEQFF
TRBJ1-2	TRBV12-3/TRBV12-4	CASWDSGQGARGYTF
TRBJ1-1	TRBV20-1	CSARPPVGNTEAFF
TRBJ2-1	TRBV5-1	CASGGTAYNEQFF
TRBJ2-7	TRBV7-2	CASSLGATGGFYEQYF
TRBJ2-3	TRBV9	CASSAGNSDTQYF
TRBJ1-1	TRBV5-1	CASSVQEANTEAFF
TRBJ2-7	TRBV5-1	CASSLEPYSYEQYF
TRBJ1-5	TRBV30	CAWSVGGPHQPQHF
TRBJ1-3	TRBV29-1	CSVQGLSGNTIYF
TRBJ1-2	TRBV4-3	CASSQSGQGVYGYTF
TRBJ2-1	TRBV13	CASSLQLGLPYNEQFF
TRBJ1-2	TRBV21-1	CASSKTGQWIPIVYGYTF
TRBJ2-7	TRBV5-1	CASSLTGTNYEQYF
TRBJ2-2	TRBV5-1	CASSLGKGQSNTGELFF
TRBJ2-7	TRBV5-1	CASSLSGPGGPYEQYF
TRBJ1-5	TRBV5-1	CASSLPPCLCRGQRRDQPQHF
TRBJ1-1	TRBV29-1	CSVHVLNTEAFF
TRBJ2-7	TRBV7-9	CASSLARMGTGNYEQYF
TRBJ2-5	TRBV20-1	CSASPGAEETQYF
TRBJ2-3	TRBV5-1	CASRDRTDTQYF
TRBJ2-1	TRBV5-1	CASSFGTSYNEQFF
TRBJ1-2	TRBV5-1	CASSLTGHGYGYTF
TRBJ2-1	TRBV20-1	CSARQGAVGNEQFF
TRBJ1-2	TRBV6-5	CASISGVYGYTF
TRBJ2-7	TRBV6-1	CASSPVHLFGEQYF
TRBJ1-4	TRBV29-1	CSVRWGGNEKLFF
TRBJ2-7	TRBV5-5	CASSFTSGQSSYEQYF
TRBJ1-5	TRBV4-1	CASSAQGKRNQPQHF
TRBJ2-1	TRBV10-2	CASSESVAGGGGNEQFF
TRBJ2-6	TRBV6-5	CASSFSWDSGANVLTF
TRBJ2-1	TRBV4-1	CASSQEVTIYNEQFF